This T cell receptor beta chain was documented in a study of blood T cell repertoires in COVID-19 (dated by TCRdb to about 2020). Study-wide context: Samples covering the acute and convalescent phases of COVID-19 were provided by collaborators in the United States, Italy and Spain. The prospective study material was composed of cDNA or gDNA derived from T cells, B-cell-depleted T cells, or PBMCs. Subjects who had been exposed to COVID-19, were actively infected with it, or had recovered from it provided the deeply sampled blood TCRbeta repertoires that made up the dataset. The repertoires were released in a freely available public database intended as a resource for research on the immune response to SARS-CoV-2. Samples came from the ongoing ImmuneRACE study (first 160 participants) plus 1,254 subjects from 6 global collaborators. The sample metadata nearly always contained a de-identified subject ID, COVID-19 status, age in years and sex. Where available, HLA class I and class II types were obtained from metadata supplied by the sample provider rather than from assay-based typing.

Summary of the overall study and its limitations: The quantity of clinical and demographic metadata differed by source and by participant and was supplied without curation.

Whole blood was collected in K2EDTA tubes by collaborating institutions according to the institutions' own protocols. For TCRbeta analysis, collaborators shipped samples as frozen whole blood, isolated PBMCs, or DNA extracted from either of those sample types. About this clone: Its antigen is not yet known. The sample holds no much larger clone one base away, and base qualities are not on file.

TCRbeta CDR3 regions were amplified from genomic DNA by means of the immunoSEQ Assay, a bias-controlled multiplex PCR. The paper's data handling went like this. Within the assay, amplification of reference gene primers was used to estimate how many nucleated cells each sample contained. Sequence reads were collapsed and filtered to measure the absolute abundance of every unique TCRbeta CDR3 rearrangement. Productive Simpson clonality was computed per sample as the square root of Simpson's diversity index over productive rearrangements. Drawn from immuneACCESS, this table holds only the in-frame rearrangements with V and J called that TCRdb kept. Clones are partly lost; checked studies trace under half to an unresolved V gene and leave the rest unexplained. That table is the source of V, J and clone size, and D and trimming were worked out from the DNA. The sample has about 250,000 clones on record, about 83% of them singletons. The ten largest clones add up to 5% to 6% of the sample.

CDR1 and CDR2 were assigned from the germline V gene (reference sequence) as SEHNR and FQNEAQ. Trimming leaves V shorter by 8 bases and J shorter by 0 bases, with the junction holding 10 bases beyond the gene matches. From the cysteine through the phenylalanine, the CDR3 covers 16 amino acids. CDR3 DNA only is kept here, 48 bases in frame from base 1. The sequencing input was peripheral blood. This TCR was recovered from a man older than 75 with acute or convalescent COVID-19. Here the chain combines TRBV7-9 and TRBJ2-3; 8 central bases correspond to TRBD2. The DNA is as follows: TGTGCCAGCCCCCCGGCGGGGGGCCCCAGCACAGATACGCAGTATTTT. It translates as CASPPAGGPSTDTQYF.